The text below deals with one T cell receptor (beta chain). Its specificity is unknown. This specimen comes from a study of CD8 T cells in ankylosing spondylitis. Study-level results: There was a TCR beta motif, made of several highly homologous variants, that appeared characteristic of ankylosing spondylitis blood.

TCRdb fed the 5' RACE reads into MiXCR, producing one record per CDR3 protein. The data hold roughly 670,000 distinct CDR3 sequences, with over 15% observed a single time. V dropped 8 bases and J dropped 11; count of bases not matched to a gene: 11. The CDR3 runs to 12 residues. CDR1 SNHLY and CDR2 FYNNEI come from the germline V gene. The chain has TRBV2 and TRBJ2-7; 8 bases fit TRBD2. Sequenced material: blood, either unsorted or a sorted T cell fraction (not recorded which). This receptor was obtained from a male donor with ankylosing spondylitis. Here the CDR3 reads CASSSGGGREYF. The CDR3 DNA reads as TGTGCCAGCTCCTCGGGGGGGGGACGGGAGTACTTC.